This section outlines one T cell receptor (beta chain) sequence together with its context. These data come from a study of T cells in Graves' hyperthyroidism and ophthalmopathy. V lost 9 bases and J lost 4; bases outside the gene matches: 8. Germline CDR1 MNHNS, CDR2 SASEGT. There are 14 residues in the CDR3. Amplification yielded TCR beta CDR3 regions, with RNA transcripts as the source. Carried out on the TCR CDR3, a first-round RT-PCR used the HTBI primer set. TCRdb re-derived calls from the multiplex PCR reads in MiXCR, one entry per CDR3 protein. The data show 400,000 or so distinct CDR3 sequences, 13% to 15% seen once.

The chain uses TRBV6-1 and TRBJ2-5, with TRBD2 identical over 10 bases. This TCR was recovered from a woman aged 25-40 years with Graves' ophthalmopathy. Material: blood. The CDR3 loop reads CASLAGGVGETQYF. The CDR3 DNA reads as TGTGCCAGTTTAGCGGGGGGAGTGGGAGAGACCCAGTACTTC.